The 18 T cell receptor beta chains presented below share a single source sample, sequenced in a study of T cell responses to AZD1222 COVID-19 vaccine. Clones were sequenced by immunoSEQ multiplex PCR, and TCRdb holds only the in-frame ones, with some missing. This sample yields 110,000 to 150,000 clones, of which 85% to 95% are seen a single time; 10% to 15% belongs to the top ten. Sequenced material: peripheral blood, taken after recovery from COVID-19. The receptor source for this set is an adult who had recovered from COVID-19.

V usage is TRBV21-1 and J usage is TRBJ2-7; TRBD1 is the table's D call, not checked against the DNA. TRBV21-1 is annotated as a pseudogene. The CDR3 is 19 amino acids. Here the CDR3 reads CASSKTWTVRLQTGYEQYF. DNA of the CDR3: TGTGCCAGCAGCAAAACTTGGACAGTTCGACTCCAAACGGGTTACGAGCAGTACTTC.

The genes are TRBV6-2 or TRBV6-3 and TRBJ2-1; D might be TRBD1 or TRBD2, each matching 6 bases. The length of the CDR3 is 18 residues. Trimming took 2 bases from V and 0 from J, leaving 17 bases between them. Germline assignment: CDR1 MNHEY and CDR2 SVGEGT. CDR3 residues: CASSYLTGTASSYNEQFF. CDR3 nucleotides: TGTGCCAGCAGTTACCTTACAGGGACTGCAAGCTCCTACAATGAGCAGTTCTTC.

The rearrangement joins TRBV5-1 to TRBJ1-1, with D tentatively TRBD1 (5 bases). Germline CDR1 SGHRS, CDR2 YFSETQ. CDR3 length equals 15 residues. The V gene lost 0 bases and the J gene lost 5 bases, with 14 bases spanning the gap. The CDR3, as DNA: TGCGCCAGCAGCTTGGTGGTCGGGGGGAAGACTGAAGCTTTCTTT. Amino acid sequence: CASSLVVGGKTEAFF.

The genes are TRBV20-1 and TRBJ2-1, with D possibly TRBD1 on 7 matching bases. The ends were cut back, 7 bases at V and 8 bases at J, with 12 bases in the middle. Germline V CDR1 and CDR2: DFQATT, SNEGSKA (reference sequence). The CDR3 loop spans 11 amino acids. The CDR3 DNA reads TGCAGTGGGGCAGGGGGGTATGAGCAGTTCTTC. Its translation is CSGAGGYEQFF.

The genes are TRBV5-5 and TRBJ1-1; tentative D call: TRBD1 (5 bases). The germline gives CDR1 SGHKS, CDR2 YYEKEE (reference sequence). Trimming took off 4 bases at V and 4 bases at J, with 20 bases between the two ends. This CDR3 comprises 16 residues. The CDR3 region is CASSLWAQGAGTEAFF. As DNA, the CDR3 is TGTGCCAGCAGCCTGTGGGCCCAGGGAGCAGGCACTGAAGCTTTCTTT. Full variable domain (rest looked up from reference TRBV5-5 and TRBJ1-1): DAGVTQSPTHLIKTRGQQVTLRCSPISGHKSVSWYQQVLGQGPQFIFQYYEKEERGRGNFPDRFSARQFPNYSSELNVNALLLGDSALYLCASSLWAQGAGTEAFFGQGTRLTVV.

The V call is TRBV7-3, the J call TRBJ2-2; D possibly matches TRBD1 or TRBD2 (5 bases each). CDR1 is SGHTA and CDR2 is FQGTGA in the germline V gene. CDR3 length equals 15 residues. V lost 5 bases and J 2 bases, leaving 12 bases between the germline ends. The CDR3 here is CASSGRGTNTGELFF. CDR3 coding DNA: TGTGCCAGCAGCGGACGAGGGACCAACACCGGGGAGCTGTTTTTT.

V is TRBV28 and J is TRBJ2-1; the match to TRBD2 covers 8 bases. Trimming at V came to 2 bases and at J to 9 bases, leaving 15 bases not matched to a gene. This CDR3 has 17 amino acids. Germline-derived CDR1 and CDR2 are MDHEN and SYDVKM. The CDR3 here is CASSLAHGGERSGEQFF. CDR3 bases: TGTGCCAGCAGTTTAGCCCACGGGGGGGAGAGGTCCGGTGAGCAGTTCTTC.

As concerns this clone: This sample includes further DNA sequences coding for the same CDR3. This chain connects TRBV28 to TRBJ1-3; the D is unclear. The CDR3 contains 14 residues. Germline CDR1 MDHEN, CDR2 SYDVKM. V was clipped by 6 bases and J by 1 base, with 10 bases between them. The DNA for the CDR3 is TGTGCCAGCAGCCTGACCGGGTCTGGAAACACCATATATTTT. Translated, it gives CASSLTGSGNTIYF.

This sequence joins TRBV28 and TRBJ2-1; 7 nucleotides match TRBD1. CDR3 size: 15 residues. CDR1 is MDHEN and CDR2 is SYDVKM in the germline V gene. Trimming took 6 bases from V and 7 from J; bases not matched to a gene: 12. CDR3 protein: CASSLVTGSGNEQFF. CDR3 nucleotides: TGTGCCAGCAGCCTGGTGACAGGGAGTGGAAATGAGCAGTTCTTC.

The rearrangement uses TRBV5-4 and TRBJ1-2; D is ambiguous. Germline loops: CDR1 SGHNT, CDR2 YYREEE (reference sequence). The CDR3 extends over 13 amino acids. V lost 1 base to trimming and J lost 8 bases, with 12 bases between them. The CDR3 here is CASSLLRGSGYTF. The DNA for the CDR3 is TGTGCCAGCAGCTTGTTACGTGGCAGCGGCTACACCTTC.

The DNA of the CDR3 is TGTGCCAGCAGCTTACTAGCGGGATATATCGGCGGGGAGCTGTTTTTT. Translated, it gives CASSLLAGYIGGELFF. V usage is TRBV7-9 and J usage is TRBJ2-2; TRBD2 matches at 9 bases. The ends lost 2 bases at V and 7 bases at J; junction bases unmatched: 8. The CDR3 sequence is 16 residues long. Germline lookup yields CDR1 SEHNR and CDR2 FQNEAQ (reference sequence).

The V and J genes are TRBV10-3 and TRBJ2-1; 11 nucleotides agree with TRBD2. The CDR3 totals 13 residues. CDR1 is ENHRY and CDR2 is SYGVKD in the germline V gene. Losses at the gene ends were 8 bases for V and 9 bases for J; bases not matched to a gene: 6. CDR3 in amino acids: CAIWTSGQSEQFF. The CDR3 coding sequence is TGTGCCATCTGGACTAGCGGGCAGAGTGAGCAGTTCTTC.

The chain combines TRBV28 with TRBJ2-7; D might be TRBD1 (6 bases). Germline CDR1 and CDR2: MDHEN and SYDVKM. With 6 bases removed from V and 2 bases from J, the gap between germline ends came to 17 bases. This CDR3 comprises 15 residues. This CDR3 is CASSQIPGHTYEQYF. CDR3 nucleotide sequence: TGTGCCAGCAGCCAGATACCGGGACACACCTACGAGCAGTACTTC.

The rearrangement joins TRBV10-3 to TRBJ2-5, with D perhaps TRBD2 (7 bases). The V and J ends lost 4 bases and 4 bases respectively, with 10 bases between them. The CDR3 length is 13 residues. From germline, CDR1 is ENHRY and CDR2 SYGVKD. The CDR3, as DNA: TGTGCCATCAGTGGGGGAGGGGGAGAGACCCAGTACTTC. Residues: CAISGGGGETQYF.

The V gene is TRBV6-5, the J gene TRBJ2-3; 7 bases are shared with TRBD1. CDR3 length equals 15 residues. V lost 8 bases to trimming and J lost 5 bases; unmatched junction nucleotides: 13. Germline CDR1 reads MNHEY; CDR2 reads SVGAGI. CDR3 in amino acids: CASWAEQGLGDTQYF. The CDR3 DNA sequence: TGTGCCAGCTGGGCCGAACAGGGGTTAGGAGATACGCAGTATTTT.

The table lists this clone with a count of one. Sequence at one end of the junction differs from germline and may be a read error. In nucleotides, the CDR3 is TGCGCCAGCAGATTGGGACAGGGGATCTACAATGAGCAGTTCTTC. Translated, it gives CASRLGQGIYNEQFF. This chain uses TRBV5-1 with TRBJ2-1, with 10 positions matching TRBD1. The CDR3 loop spans 15 amino acids. Germline assignment: CDR1 SGHRS and CDR2 YFSETQ. Supplemented by reference TRBV5-1 and TRBJ2-1, the full variable domain reads KAGVTQTPRYLIKTRGQQVTLSCSPISGHRSVSWYQQTPGQGLQFLFEYFSETQRNKGNFPGRFSGRQFSNSRSEMNVSTLELGDSALYLCASRLGQGIYNEQFFGPGTRLTVL.

A single count supports this clone. This chain uses TRBV5-5 with TRBJ1-2; D is perhaps TRBD1 (5 bases). V lost 0 bases and J lost 4, with 13 bases in between. Germline V lookup: CDR1 SGHKS, CDR2 YYEKEE (reference sequence). The CDR3 runs 15 residues. The CDR3 DNA reads TGTGCCAGCAGCTTGGAGGGCAGGGCGGCCTATGGCTACACCTTC. Translated: CASSLEGRAAYGYTF.

This clone was counted a few times. The chain has TRBV19 and TRBJ1-5; 8 bases match TRBD1. The CDR3 is 13 residues long. The junction had 3 bases not matched to a gene; V was cut back by 9 bases and J by 2 bases. CDR1 and CDR2 from the germline V gene are LNHDA and SQIVND (reference sequence). CDR3 DNA: TGTGCCAGCCAGACAGGGGGCAATCAGCCCCAGCATTTT. This gives the protein CASQTGGNQPQHF.